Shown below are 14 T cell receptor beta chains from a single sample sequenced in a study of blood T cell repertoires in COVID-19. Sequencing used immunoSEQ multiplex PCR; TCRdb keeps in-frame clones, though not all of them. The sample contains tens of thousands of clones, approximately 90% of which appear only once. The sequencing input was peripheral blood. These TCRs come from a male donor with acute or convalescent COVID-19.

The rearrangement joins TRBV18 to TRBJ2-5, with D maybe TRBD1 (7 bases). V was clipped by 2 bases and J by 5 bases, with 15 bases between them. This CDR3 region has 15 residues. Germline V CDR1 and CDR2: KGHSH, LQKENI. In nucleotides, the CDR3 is TGTGCCAGCTCACCAGCGGGAAGGGGGCTCGAGACCCAGTACTTC. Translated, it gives CASSPAGRGLETQYF. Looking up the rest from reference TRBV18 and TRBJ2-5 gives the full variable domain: NAGVMQNPRHLVRRRGQEARLRCSPMKGHSHVYWYRQLPEEGLKFMVYLQKENIIDESGMPKERFSAEFPKEGPSILRIQQVVRGDSAAYFCASSPAGRGLETQYFGPGTRLLVL.

The CDR3 spells CASSDPLGGPEAFF. In DNA form, the CDR3 reads TGTGCCAGCAGTGACCCCTTGGGGGGGCCTGAAGCTTTCTTT. This sequence joins TRBV6-4 and TRBJ1-1, with a tentative D call TRBD1 (6 bases). The germline V gene encodes CDR1 MRHNA and CDR2 SNTAGT. This CDR3 comprises 14 residues. Between the trimmed V and J ends, which lost 2 bases and 6 bases, there was a span of 13 bases.

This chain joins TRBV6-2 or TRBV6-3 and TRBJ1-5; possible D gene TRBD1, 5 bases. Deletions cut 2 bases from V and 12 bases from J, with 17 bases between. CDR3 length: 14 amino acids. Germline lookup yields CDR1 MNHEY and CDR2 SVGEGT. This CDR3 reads CASSYPDSPGIQHF. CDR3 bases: TGTGCCAGCAGTTACCCTGACAGCCCTGGGATCCAGCATTTT.

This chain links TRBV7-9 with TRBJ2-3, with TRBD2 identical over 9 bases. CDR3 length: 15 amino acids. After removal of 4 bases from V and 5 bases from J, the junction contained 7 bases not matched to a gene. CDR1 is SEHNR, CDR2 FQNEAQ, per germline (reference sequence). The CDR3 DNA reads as TGTGCCAGCAGCTCAACCCAACTAGCGGGAGATACGCAGTATTTT. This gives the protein CASSSTQLAGDTQYF.

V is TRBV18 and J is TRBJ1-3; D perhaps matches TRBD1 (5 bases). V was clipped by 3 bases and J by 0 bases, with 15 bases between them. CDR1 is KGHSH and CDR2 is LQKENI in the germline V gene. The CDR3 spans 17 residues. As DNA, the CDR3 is TGTGCCAGCTCACCGGGGCAGTCCCAAGTCTCTGGAAACACCATATATTTT. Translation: CASSPGQSQVSGNTIYF.

DNA of the CDR3: TGTGCCAGCAGGGAGGGACAGGGGCGCAATGAGCAGTTCTTC. Protein sequence: CASREGQGRNEQFF. V gene TRBV6-6 combines with J gene TRBJ2-1; 10 nucleotides match TRBD1. The CDR3 extends over 14 amino acids. Unmatched junction bases numbered 5, after V lost 6 bases and J lost 6 bases. The V gene's germline CDR1 is MNHNY and CDR2 SVGAGI (reference sequence).

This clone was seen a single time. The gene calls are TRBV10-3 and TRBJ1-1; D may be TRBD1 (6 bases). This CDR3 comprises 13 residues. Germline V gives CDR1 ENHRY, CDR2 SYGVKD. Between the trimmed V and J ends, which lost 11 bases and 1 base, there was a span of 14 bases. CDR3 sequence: CAGRETGNTEAFF. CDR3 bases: TGTGCCGGGAGAGAGACAGGGAACACTGAAGCTTTCTTT.

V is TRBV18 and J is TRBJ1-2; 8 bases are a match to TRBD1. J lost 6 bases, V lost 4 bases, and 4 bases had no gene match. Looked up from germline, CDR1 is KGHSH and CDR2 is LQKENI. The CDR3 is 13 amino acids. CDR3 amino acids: CASSRGQGDGYTF. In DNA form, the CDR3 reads TGTGCCAGCTCACGCGGACAGGGAGATGGCTACACCTTC. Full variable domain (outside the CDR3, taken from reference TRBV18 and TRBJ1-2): NAGVMQNPRHLVRRRGQEARLRCSPMKGHSHVYWYRQLPEEGLKFMVYLQKENIIDESGMPKERFSAEFPKEGPSILRIQQVVRGDSAAYFCASSRGQGDGYTFGSGTRLTVV.

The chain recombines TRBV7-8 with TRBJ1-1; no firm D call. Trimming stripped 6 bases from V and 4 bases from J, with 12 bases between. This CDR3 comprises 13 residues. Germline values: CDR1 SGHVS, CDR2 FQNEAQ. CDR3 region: CASRLRGGTEAFF. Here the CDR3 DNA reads TGTGCCAGCAGGCTCCGGGGAGGCACTGAAGCTTTCTTT.

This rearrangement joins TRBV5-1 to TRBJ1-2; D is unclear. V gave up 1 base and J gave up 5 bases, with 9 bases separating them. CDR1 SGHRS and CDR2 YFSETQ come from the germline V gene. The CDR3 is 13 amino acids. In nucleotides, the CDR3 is TGCGCCAGCAGCTTGAACACAGAATATGGCTACACCTTC. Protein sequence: CASSLNTEYGYTF. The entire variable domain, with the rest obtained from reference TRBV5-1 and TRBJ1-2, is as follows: KAGVTQTPRYLIKTRGQQVTLSCSPISGHRSVSWYQQTPGQGLQFLFEYFSETQRNKGNFPGRFSGRQFSNSRSEMNVSTLELGDSALYLCASSLNTEYGYTFGSGTRLTVV.

The CDR3 coding sequence is TGTGCCAGTAGTATAGACCCCCTGGGACAGGGTGTTGAAGCTTTCTTT. Translated: CASSIDPLGQGVEAFF. The chain combines TRBV19 with TRBJ1-1, with TRBD1 matching over 9 bases. Germline V gene data show CDR1 as LNHDA and CDR2 as SQIVND (reference sequence). V trimming: 0 bases; J trimming: 7 bases; junction bases outside the gene matches: 9. The CDR3 extends over 16 amino acids.

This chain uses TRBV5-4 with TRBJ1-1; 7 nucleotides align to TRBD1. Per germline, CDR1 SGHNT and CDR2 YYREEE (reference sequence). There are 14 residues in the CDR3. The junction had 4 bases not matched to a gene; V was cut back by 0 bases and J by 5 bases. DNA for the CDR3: TGTGCCAGCAGCTTGGGACAGGGAACGACTGAAGCTTTCTTT. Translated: CASSLGQGTTEAFF.

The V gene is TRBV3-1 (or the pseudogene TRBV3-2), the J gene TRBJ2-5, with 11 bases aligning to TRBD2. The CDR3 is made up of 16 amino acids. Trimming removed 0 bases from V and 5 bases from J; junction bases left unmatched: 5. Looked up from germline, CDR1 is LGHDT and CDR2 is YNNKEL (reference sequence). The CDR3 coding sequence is TGTGCCAGCAGCCAAGACTTAGCGGGGGGGCGGGAGACCCAGTACTTC. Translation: CASSQDLAGGRETQYF.

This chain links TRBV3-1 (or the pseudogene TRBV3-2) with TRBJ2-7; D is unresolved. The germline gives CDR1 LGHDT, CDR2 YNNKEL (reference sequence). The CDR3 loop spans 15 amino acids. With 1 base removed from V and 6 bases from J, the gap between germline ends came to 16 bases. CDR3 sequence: CASSQGLGGRAEQYF. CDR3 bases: TGTGCCAGCAGCCAAGGACTTGGCGGTCGAGCCGAGCAGTACTTC.